The next 28 T cell receptor beta chains were all read from a single sample in a study of blood T cell repertoires in COVID-19 (TCRdb year 2020). The library was produced with the immunoSEQ multiplex PCR assay. The clones in this table, taken by TCRdb from immuneACCESS, are in-frame only. Not every clone is retained; where verified, under half of the shortfall comes from an unresolved V gene, and the cause of the rest is unknown. A total of some 120,000 clones appear in this sample, roughly 83% of them only once. The top ten constitute 16% of the sample. Sequencing was performed on peripheral blood. The source is a woman aged 45-60 years with acute or convalescent COVID-19.

The chain links TRBV6-1 to TRBJ1-1, with D possibly being TRBD1 (6 bases). The germline V and J ends were trimmed by 3 bases and 0 bases, with 14 bases remaining between them. Germline V lookup: CDR1 MNHNS, CDR2 SASEGT. The CDR3 loop spans 16 amino acids. The CDR3 is CASSDRDRNMNTEAFF. CDR3 nucleotide sequence: TGTGCCAGCAGTGACCGTGACAGGAACATGAACACTGAAGCTTTCTTT.

The chain carries TRBV2 and TRBJ1-2, with TRBD1 as a possible D gene (6 bases). This CDR3 is built from 18 residues. The germline gives CDR1 SNHLY, CDR2 FYNNEI. Trimming shortened V by 5 bases and J by 5 bases, and 27 bases separated the two germline ends. Written as DNA, the CDR3 is TGTGCCAGCAGTCCGAGCGGCCCGGGTATGGGGGCTCGATATGGCTACACCTTC. Amino acid sequence: CASSPSGPGMGARYGYTF.

Notes on this clone: This specimen includes other DNA sequences encoding the same CDR3. This sequence joins TRBV7-9 and TRBJ2-3; D might be TRBD2 (5 bases). The germline gives CDR1 SEHNR, CDR2 FQNEAQ (reference sequence). CDR3 length: 15 residues. Trimming took off 3 bases at V and 0 bases at J, with 10 bases between the two ends. CDR3 region: CASSFSGGSTDTQYF. CDR3 nucleotide sequence: TGTGCCAGCAGCTTTTCAGGCGGGAGCACAGATACGCAGTATTTT.

The V call is TRBV7-2, the J call TRBJ2-3; maybe TRBD2 (7 bases). The germline V gene has CDR1 SGHTA and CDR2 FQGNSA. V gave up 5 bases and J gave up 4 bases, with 19 bases separating them. The CDR3 has 16 residues. Written as DNA, the CDR3 is TGTGCCAGCAGCAACCCATGGGGGGGGCTGGCAGATACGCAGTATTTT. Protein: CASSNPWGGLADTQYF.

J is TRBJ2-1 and V is TRBV9, with D unclear. This CDR3 has 11 amino acids. V was cut by 3 bases and J by 5 bases, with 3 bases left in between. CDR1 and CDR2 (germline): SGDLS, YYNGEE. For the CDR3, the DNA is TGTGCCAGCAGCGGAGACAATGAGCAGTTCTTC. It specifies CASSGDNEQFF.

The chain is built from TRBV5-6 and TRBJ2-7, with D possibly being TRBD2 (6 bases). Germline V lookup: CDR1 SGHDT, CDR2 YYEEEE. V gave up 0 bases and J gave up 2 bases, with 15 bases separating them. CDR3 size: 16 residues. As DNA, the CDR3 is TGTGCCAGCAGCTTGGGGGGCGCGGGGTGGACCTACGAGCAGTACTTC. As protein: CASSLGGAGWTYEQYF.

This clone showed up just once. The chain carries TRBV20-1 and TRBJ1-1, with 9 bases fitting TRBD1. With 3 bases clipped from V and 11 bases from J, the junction kept 13 bases outside the gene matches. There are 14 residues in the CDR3. The V gene's germline CDR1 is DFQATT and CDR2 SNEGSKA (reference sequence). The CDR3 nucleotides read TGCAGTGCTAGTCGAACAGGACAGGGGTCGACGGCTTTCTTT. Translated: CSASRTGQGSTAFF.

This clone came up many times. The chain combines TRBV6-6 with TRBJ1-3; tentatively, D is TRBD1 (6 bases). This CDR3 is built from 13 residues. CDR1 is MNHNY and CDR2 is SVGAGI in the germline V gene (reference sequence). V lost 7 bases to trimming and J lost 1 base, with 8 bases between them. CDR3 residues: CASNTGSGNTIYF. As DNA, the CDR3 is TGTGCCAGCAATACAGGGTCTGGAAACACCATATATTTT.

Details on this clone: This CDR3 is also generated by other DNA sequences in the sample. V is TRBV6-5 and J is TRBJ1-5; 11 bases are shared with TRBD1. The germline V gene encodes CDR1 MNHEY and CDR2 SVGAGI. CDR3 length equals 14 residues. Trimming took 6 bases from V and 4 from J; bases not matched to a gene: 2. CDR3 DNA sequence: TGTGCCAGCAGCAGGGACAGGGGGAATCAGCCCCAGCATTTT. It translates to CASSRDRGNQPQHF.

The rearrangement joins TRBV12-3 or TRBV12-4 to TRBJ1-3; D is ambiguous. V was shortened by 7 bases and J by 6 bases, with 10 bases between the two germline ends. The CDR3 has 12 residues. The CDR3 nucleotides read TGTGCCAGCACCCGACGGGAAAACACCATATATTTT. Protein sequence: CASTRRENTIYF.

The chain employs TRBV2 and TRBJ1-1; D might be TRBD1 (6 bases). The CDR3 is 14 residues long. The V end was cut by 3 bases, the J end by 5 bases, with 13 bases between. The germline V gene encodes CDR1 SNHLY and CDR2 FYNNEI. The DNA of the CDR3 is TGTGCCAGCAGTGAGCGGGGGGCGCCGACTGAAGCTTTCTTT. Protein: CASSERGAPTEAFF.

The chain recombines TRBV10-1 with TRBJ2-3; TRBD2 aligns across 8 bases. Trimming at V came to 6 bases and at J to 6 bases, leaving 5 bases not matched to a gene. The CDR3 covers 13 residues. CDR1 is WNHNN, CDR2 SYGVQD, per germline (reference sequence). The CDR3 bases are TGCGCCAGCAGCGGGGGGGCCGTGGATACGCAGTATTTT. It encodes CASSGGAVDTQYF.

The chain employs TRBV5-1 and TRBJ1-1; D perhaps matches TRBD1 (5 bases). The V end was cut by 3 bases, the J end by 0 bases, with 12 bases between. The germline V gene has CDR1 SGHRS and CDR2 YFSETQ. This CDR3 has 15 residues. The CDR3 loop reads CASSSRQGVNTEAFF. CDR3 coding DNA: TGCGCCAGCAGCTCCCGTCAGGGTGTGAACACTGAAGCTTTCTTT.

The chain has TRBV9 and TRBJ1-5; tentatively, D is TRBD1 (5 bases). Germline lookup yields CDR1 SGDLS and CDR2 YYNGEE. The V gene lost 0 bases and the J gene lost 4 bases, with 11 bases spanning the gap. The CDR3 is 15 amino acids. CDR3 residues: CASSVGSGTNQPQHF. The DNA of the CDR3 is TGTGCCAGCAGCGTAGGGTCGGGGACTAATCAGCCCCAGCATTTT.

The J gene is TRBJ2-3, the V gene TRBV4-2; TRBD2 matches at 12 bases. The germline CDR1 and CDR2 sequences are LGHNA and YNFKEQ. The V and J ends lost 0 bases and 6 bases, in that order; junction bases with no gene match: 4. The CDR3 is made up of 16 amino acids. In DNA, the CDR3 is TGTGCCAGCAGCCAAGAACTAGCGGGGGGCCCCGATACGCAGTATTTT. Amino acid sequence: CASSQELAGGPDTQYF.

The rearrangement joins TRBV14 to TRBJ1-3; D is unresolved. V was pared by 1 base and J by 4 bases, with 5 bases between. Germline V gives CDR1 SGHDN, CDR2 FVKESK. The CDR3 runs 13 residues. The CDR3 reads CASSQGGGNTIYF. CDR3 nucleotides: TGTGCCAGCAGCCAAGGAGGGGGAAACACCATATATTTT.

The V call is TRBV29-1, the J call TRBJ2-1, with TRBD2 as a possible D gene (5 bases). The CDR3 runs 14 residues. Germline CDR1 SQVTM, CDR2 ANQGSEA. Trimming pared 4 bases from V and 0 bases from J, leaving 10 bases between. The DNA for the CDR3 is TGCAGCGTTGTCGGGGAGAGCTCCTACAATGAGCAGTTCTTC. Amino acid sequence: CSVVGESSYNEQFF.

The chain uses TRBV5-6 and TRBJ1-1; D is perhaps TRBD1 (5 bases). Trimming removed 7 bases at V and 5 bases at J, with 12 bases between. Germline V gives CDR1 SGHDT, CDR2 YYEEEE. The CDR3 consists of 12 residues. For the CDR3, the DNA is TGTGCCAGCGGCCAGACAGTGACTGAAGCTTTCTTT. Encoded protein: CASGQTVTEAFF.

This clone was seen a handful of times. The rearrangement links TRBV5-1 to TRBJ1-4, with TRBD1 identical over 12 bases. Germline trimming cut 0 bases from V and 8 bases from J; bases unmatched to any gene: 11. Germline V lookup: CDR1 SGHRS, CDR2 YFSETQ. The CDR3 spans 18 residues. The CDR3 DNA follows: TGCGCCAGCAGCTTGGGGGGACAGGGGGCCCCTGGAGGAGAAAAACTGTTTTTT. Translating it yields CASSLGGQGAPGGEKLFF.

The chain carries TRBV11-2 and TRBJ1-1; D ambiguous. Between the trimmed V and J ends, which lost 6 bases and 6 bases, there was a span of 8 bases. This CDR3 is 11 amino acids long. Per the germline V gene, CDR1 is SGHAT and CDR2 is FQNNGV. The CDR3 DNA sequence: TGTGCCAGCAGTCGAGGGCCTGAAGCTTTCTTT. Translated, it gives CASSRGPEAFF.

The chain joins TRBV7-8 to TRBJ2-2; D perhaps matches TRBD2 (5 bases). The V and J ends lost 3 bases and 9 bases respectively, with 17 bases between them. This CDR3 has 15 amino acids. CDR1 and CDR2 (germline): SGHVS, FQNEAQ. The CDR3 reads CASSFGDSGYRELFF. The CDR3 bases are TGTGCCAGCAGCTTTGGGGATTCGGGGTACCGGGAGCTGTTTTTT.

The count of this clone is one. The CDR3 sequence is CASHSLGTVYNEQFF. Here the CDR3 DNA reads TGTGCTAGCCACTCCCTCGGGACAGTTTACAATGAGCAGTTCTTC. This chain uses TRBV12-5 with TRBJ2-1, with TRBD1 identical over 7 bases. The V gene end was trimmed by 9 bases and the J gene end by 4 bases; junction bases not matched to a gene: 12. The CDR3 totals 15 residues. Germline V lookup: CDR1 LGHNT, CDR2 FRNRAP.

The gene calls are TRBV6-1 and TRBJ1-6; possibly TRBD1 for D (6 bases). V was pared by 2 bases and J by 6 bases, with 14 bases between. Germline V CDR1 and CDR2: MNHNS, SASEGT. The CDR3 length is 16 residues. The CDR3 is CASSERRAGVNSPLHF. Here the CDR3 DNA reads TGTGCCAGCAGTGAAAGGAGAGCAGGGGTTAATTCACCCCTCCACTTT.

V is TRBV3-1 (or the pseudogene TRBV3-2) and J is TRBJ2-7; the D gene is possibly TRBD2 (5 bases). Per germline, CDR1 LGHDT and CDR2 YNNKEL (reference sequence). V lost 1 base to trimming and J lost 2 bases, with 15 bases between them. CDR3 length equals 16 residues. CDR3 sequence: CASSQARIGAAYEQYF. As DNA, the CDR3 is TGTGCCAGCAGCCAAGCACGGATTGGAGCGGCCTACGAGCAGTACTTC.

This rearrangement joins TRBV30 to TRBJ1-2, with D tentatively TRBD1 (5 bases). The CDR3 sequence is 13 residues long. Germline loops: CDR1 GTSNPN, CDR2 SVGIG (reference sequence). Trimming removed 4 bases at V and 3 bases at J, with 12 bases between. CDR3 region: CAWNSQAHYGYTF. DNA of the CDR3: TGTGCCTGGAACTCACAGGCCCACTATGGCTACACCTTC.

V usage is TRBV12-5 and J usage is TRBJ2-3; the match to TRBD1 covers 8 bases. The CDR3 length is 14 residues. The germline V gene has CDR1 LGHNT and CDR2 FRNRAP. V dropped 4 bases and J dropped 2; count of bases not matched to a gene: 2. This chain's CDR3 is CASGSGQVTDTQYF. Written as DNA, the CDR3 is TGTGCTAGTGGTTCGGGACAGGTCACAGATACGCAGTATTTT.

This chain joins TRBV6-1 and TRBJ1-3; weak D call: TRBD1 (6 bases). Germline V CDR1 and CDR2: MNHNS, SASEGT. This CDR3 region has 15 residues. V was shortened by 2 bases and J by 8 bases, with 16 bases between the two germline ends. This chain's CDR3 is CASSEFGGRVDTIYF. CDR3 nucleotide sequence: TGTGCCAGCAGTGAATTCGGGGGGCGGGTGGACACCATATATTTT.

This clone was recorded only once. The chain combines TRBV2 with TRBJ2-7; 7 bases fit TRBD2. The length of the CDR3 is 15 residues. Trimming removed 6 bases from V and 4 bases from J; junction bases left unmatched: 12. CDR1 is SNHLY and CDR2 is FYNNEI in the germline V gene. This CDR3 reads CASRDVGLGFYEQYF. The CDR3 bases are TGTGCCAGCAGGGACGTTGGACTAGGCTTTTACGAGCAGTACTTC.